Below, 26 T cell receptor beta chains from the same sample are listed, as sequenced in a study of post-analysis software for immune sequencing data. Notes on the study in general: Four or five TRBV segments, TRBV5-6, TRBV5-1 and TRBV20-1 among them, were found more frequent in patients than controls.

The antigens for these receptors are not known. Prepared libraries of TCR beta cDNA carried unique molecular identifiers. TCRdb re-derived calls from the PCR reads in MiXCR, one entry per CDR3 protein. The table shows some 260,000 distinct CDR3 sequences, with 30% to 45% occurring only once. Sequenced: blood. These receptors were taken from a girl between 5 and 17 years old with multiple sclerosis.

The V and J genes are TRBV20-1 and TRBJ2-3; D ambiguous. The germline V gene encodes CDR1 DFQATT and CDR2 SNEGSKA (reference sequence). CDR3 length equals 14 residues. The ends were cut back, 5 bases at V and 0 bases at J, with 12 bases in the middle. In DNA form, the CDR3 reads TGCAGTGCTCAAGGATCGAAGAGCACAGATACGCAGTATTTT. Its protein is CSAQGSKSTDTQYF.

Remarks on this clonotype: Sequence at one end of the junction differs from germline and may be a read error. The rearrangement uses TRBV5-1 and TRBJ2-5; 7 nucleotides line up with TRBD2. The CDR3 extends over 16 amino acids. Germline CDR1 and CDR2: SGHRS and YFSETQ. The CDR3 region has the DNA TGCGCCAGTAGCTTGGCCAGGGACTACGGATACAATGAGCAGTACTTC. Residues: CASSLARDYGYNEQYF. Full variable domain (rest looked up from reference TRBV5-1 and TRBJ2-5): KAGVTQTPRYLIKTRGQQVTLSCSPISGHRSVSWYQQTPGQGLQFLFEYFSETQRNKGNFPGRFSGRQFSNSRSEMNVSTLELGDSALYLCASSLARDYGYNEQYFGPGTRLLVL.

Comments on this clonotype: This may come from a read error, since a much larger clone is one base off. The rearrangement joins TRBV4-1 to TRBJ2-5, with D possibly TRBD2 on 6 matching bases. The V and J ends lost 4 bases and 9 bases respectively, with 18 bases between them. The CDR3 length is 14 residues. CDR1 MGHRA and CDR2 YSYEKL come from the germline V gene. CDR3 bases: TGCGCCAGCAGCCCTCAAGGGACTCTGGAGGCCCAGTACTTC. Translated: CASSPQGTLEAQYF.

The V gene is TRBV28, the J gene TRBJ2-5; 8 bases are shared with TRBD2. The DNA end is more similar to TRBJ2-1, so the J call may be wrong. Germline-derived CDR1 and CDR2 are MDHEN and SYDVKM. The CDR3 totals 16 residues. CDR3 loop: CASSSPSGGLQETQFF. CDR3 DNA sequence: TGTGCCAGCAGCTCCCCAAGCGGGGGCCTTCAAGAGACCCAGTTCTTC.

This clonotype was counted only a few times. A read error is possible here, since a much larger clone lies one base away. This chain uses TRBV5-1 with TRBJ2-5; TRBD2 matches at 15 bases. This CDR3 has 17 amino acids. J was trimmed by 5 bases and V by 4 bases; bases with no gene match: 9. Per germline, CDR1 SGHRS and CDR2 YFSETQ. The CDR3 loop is CASSLRTSGRAWETQYF. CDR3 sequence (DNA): TGCGCCAGCAGCCTAAGGACTAGCGGGAGGGCTTGGGAGACCCAGTACTTC.

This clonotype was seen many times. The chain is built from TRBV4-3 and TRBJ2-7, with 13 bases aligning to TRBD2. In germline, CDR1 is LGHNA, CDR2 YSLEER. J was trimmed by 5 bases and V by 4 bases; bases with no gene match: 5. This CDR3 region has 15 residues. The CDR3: CASSLTSGRHNEQYF. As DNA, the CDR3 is TGCGCCAGCAGCCTGACTAGCGGGAGGCATAACGAGCAGTACTTC.

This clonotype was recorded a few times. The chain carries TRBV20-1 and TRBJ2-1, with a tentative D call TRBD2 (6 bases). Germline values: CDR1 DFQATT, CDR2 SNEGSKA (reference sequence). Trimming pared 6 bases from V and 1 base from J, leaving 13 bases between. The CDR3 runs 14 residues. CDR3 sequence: CSAGSGASYNEQFF. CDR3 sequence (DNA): TGCAGTGCCGGTAGCGGAGCTTCCTACAATGAGCAGTTCTTC.

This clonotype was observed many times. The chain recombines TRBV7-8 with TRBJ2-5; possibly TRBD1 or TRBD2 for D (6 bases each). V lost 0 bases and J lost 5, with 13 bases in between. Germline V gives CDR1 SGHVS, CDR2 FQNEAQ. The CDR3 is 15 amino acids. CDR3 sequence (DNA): TGTGCCAGCAGCTTAGCGGGGGGACACGGGGAGACCCAGTACTTC. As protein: CASSLAGGHGETQYF.

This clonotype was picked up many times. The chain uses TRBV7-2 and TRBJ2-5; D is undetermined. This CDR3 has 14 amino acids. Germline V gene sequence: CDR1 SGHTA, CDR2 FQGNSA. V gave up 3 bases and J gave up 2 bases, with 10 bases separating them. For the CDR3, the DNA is TGTGCCAGCAGCTTTGGTGGGATACAAGAGACCCAGTACTTC. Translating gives CASSFGGIQETQYF.

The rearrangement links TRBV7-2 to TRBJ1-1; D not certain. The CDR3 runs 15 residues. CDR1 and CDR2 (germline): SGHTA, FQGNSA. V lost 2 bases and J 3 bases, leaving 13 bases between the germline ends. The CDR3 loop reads CASSLPRQVDTEAFF. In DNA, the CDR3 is TGTGCCAGCAGCTTACCCCGGCAGGTCGACACTGAAGCTTTCTTT.

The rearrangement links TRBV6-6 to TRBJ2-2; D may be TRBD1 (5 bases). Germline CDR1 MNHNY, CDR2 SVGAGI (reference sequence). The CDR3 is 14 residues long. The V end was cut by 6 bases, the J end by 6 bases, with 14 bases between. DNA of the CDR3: TGTGCCAGCAGCCAAAGGACACCCCCCGGGGAGCTGTTTTTT. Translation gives CASSQRTPPGELFF.

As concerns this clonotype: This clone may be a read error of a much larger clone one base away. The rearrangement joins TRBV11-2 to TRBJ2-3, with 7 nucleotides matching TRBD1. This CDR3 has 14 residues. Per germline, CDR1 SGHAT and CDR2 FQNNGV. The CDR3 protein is CAGSLDRVTDTQYF. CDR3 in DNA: TGTGCCGGCAGCTTAGACAGGGTAACAGATACGCAGTATTTT.

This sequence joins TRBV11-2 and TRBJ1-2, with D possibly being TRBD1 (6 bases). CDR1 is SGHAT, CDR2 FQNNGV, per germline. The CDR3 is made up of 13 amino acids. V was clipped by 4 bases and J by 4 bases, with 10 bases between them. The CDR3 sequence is CASSSGQRYGYTF. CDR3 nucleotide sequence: TGTGCCAGCAGCTCCGGACAGCGCTATGGCTACACCTTC. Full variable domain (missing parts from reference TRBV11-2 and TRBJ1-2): EAGVAQSPRYKIIEKRQSVAFWCNPISGHATLYWYQQILGQGPKLLIQFQNNGVVDDSQLPKDRFSAERLKGVDSTLKIQPAKLEDSAVYLCASSSGQRYGYTFGSGTRLTVV.

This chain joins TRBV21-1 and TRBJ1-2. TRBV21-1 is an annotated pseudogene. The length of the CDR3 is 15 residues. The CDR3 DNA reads TGTGCCAGCAGCAAAGAGAGGGGAATAGTCTATGGCTACACCTTC. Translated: CASSKERGIVYGYTF.

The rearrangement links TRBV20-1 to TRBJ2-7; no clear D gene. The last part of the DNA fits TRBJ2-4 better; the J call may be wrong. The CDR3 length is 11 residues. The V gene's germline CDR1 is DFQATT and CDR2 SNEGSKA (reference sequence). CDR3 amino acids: CSARNQNIQYF. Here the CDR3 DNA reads TGCAGTGCTAGAAACCAAAACATTCAGTACTTC.

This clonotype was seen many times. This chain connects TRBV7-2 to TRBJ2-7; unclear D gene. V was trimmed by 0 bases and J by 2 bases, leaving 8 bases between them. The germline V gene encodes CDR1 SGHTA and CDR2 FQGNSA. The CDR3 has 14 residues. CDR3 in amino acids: CASSLAAGTYEQYF. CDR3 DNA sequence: TGTGCCAGCAGCTTAGCCGCTGGCACCTACGAGCAGTACTTC.

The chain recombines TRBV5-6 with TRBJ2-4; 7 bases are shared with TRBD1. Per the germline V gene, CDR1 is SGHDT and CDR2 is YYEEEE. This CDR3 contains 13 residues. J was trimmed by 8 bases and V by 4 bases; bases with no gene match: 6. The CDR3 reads CASSKTGVDIQYF. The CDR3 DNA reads TGTGCCAGCAGCAAAACAGGGGTGGACATTCAGTACTTC.

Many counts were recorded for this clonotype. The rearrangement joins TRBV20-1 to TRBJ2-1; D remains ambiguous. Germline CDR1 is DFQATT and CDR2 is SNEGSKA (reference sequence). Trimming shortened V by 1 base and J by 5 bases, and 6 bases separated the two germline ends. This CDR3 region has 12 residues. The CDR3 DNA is TGCAGTGCTAGAGTAGCAGACAATGAGCAGTTCTTC. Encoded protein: CSARVADNEQFF.

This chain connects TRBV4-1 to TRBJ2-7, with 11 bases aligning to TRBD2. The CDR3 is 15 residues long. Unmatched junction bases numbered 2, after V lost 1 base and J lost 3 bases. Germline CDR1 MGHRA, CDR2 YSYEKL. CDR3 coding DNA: TGCGCCAGCAGCCAAGTCACTAGCGGGAGCTACGAGCAGTACTTC. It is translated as CASSQVTSGSYEQYF.

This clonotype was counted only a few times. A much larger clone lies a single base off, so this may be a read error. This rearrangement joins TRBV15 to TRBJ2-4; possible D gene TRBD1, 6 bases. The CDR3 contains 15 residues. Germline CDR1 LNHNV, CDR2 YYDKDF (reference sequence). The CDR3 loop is CATNRDNRDKNIQYF. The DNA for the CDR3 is TGTGCCACCAACAGAGATAACAGGGACAAAAACATTCAGTACTTC.

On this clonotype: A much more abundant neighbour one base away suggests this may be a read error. CDR3 residues: CASSIRSDYEQYF. CDR3 coding DNA: TGTGCCAGCAGTATACGGTCGGATTATGAGCAGTACTTC. This chain connects TRBV12-3 or TRBV12-4 to TRBJ2-5, with unresolved D. The CDR3 has 13 residues. Trimming removed 5 bases from V and 11 bases from J, with 18 bases in between.

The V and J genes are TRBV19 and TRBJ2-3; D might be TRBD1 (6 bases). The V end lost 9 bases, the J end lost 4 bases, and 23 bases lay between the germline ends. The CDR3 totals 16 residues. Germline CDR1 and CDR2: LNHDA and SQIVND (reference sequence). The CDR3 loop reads CASSYVAGVIADTQYF. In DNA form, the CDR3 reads TGTGCCAGCAGTTACGTGGCAGGGGTAATCGCAGATACGCAGTATTTT.

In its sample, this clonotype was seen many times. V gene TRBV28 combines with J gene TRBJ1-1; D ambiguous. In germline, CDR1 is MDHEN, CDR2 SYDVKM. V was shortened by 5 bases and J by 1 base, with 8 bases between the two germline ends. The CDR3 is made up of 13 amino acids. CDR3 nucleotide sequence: TGTGCCAGCAGTCCCCGACGGAACACTGAAGCTTTCTTT. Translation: CASSPRRNTEAFF. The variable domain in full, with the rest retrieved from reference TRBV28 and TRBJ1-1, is DVKVTQSSRYLVKRTGEKVFLECVQDMDHENMFWYRQDPGLGLRLIYFSYDVKMKEKGDIPEGYSVSREKKERFSLILESASTNQTSMYLCASSPRRNTEAFFGQGTRLTVV.

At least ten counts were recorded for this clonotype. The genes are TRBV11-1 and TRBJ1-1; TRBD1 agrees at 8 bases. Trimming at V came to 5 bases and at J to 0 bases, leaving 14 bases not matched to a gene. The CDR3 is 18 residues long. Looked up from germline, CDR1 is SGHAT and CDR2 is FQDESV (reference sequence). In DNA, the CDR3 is TGTGCCAGCAGCCCAGGGGGCGGACACGGTCGAATGAACACTGAAGCTTTCTTT. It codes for CASSPGGGHGRMNTEAFF.

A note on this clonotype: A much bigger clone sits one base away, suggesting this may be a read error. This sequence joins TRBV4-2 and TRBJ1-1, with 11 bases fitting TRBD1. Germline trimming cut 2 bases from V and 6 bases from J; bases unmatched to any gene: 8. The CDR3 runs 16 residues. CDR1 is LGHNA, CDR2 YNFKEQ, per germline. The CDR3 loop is CASSQSRDRGSAEAFF. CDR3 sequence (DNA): TGTGCCAGCAGCCAAAGCCGGGACAGGGGGAGCGCTGAAGCTTTCTTT.

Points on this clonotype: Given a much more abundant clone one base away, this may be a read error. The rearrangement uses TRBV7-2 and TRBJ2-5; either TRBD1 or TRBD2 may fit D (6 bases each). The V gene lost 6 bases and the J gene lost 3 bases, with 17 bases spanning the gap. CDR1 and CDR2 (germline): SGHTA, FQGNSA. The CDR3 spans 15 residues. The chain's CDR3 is CASRHDGGREETQYF. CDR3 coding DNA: TGTGCCAGCAGACATGACGGGGGCCGGGAAGAGACCCAGTACTTC.